Included here is one T cell receptor beta chain sequence, with context. Its specific antigen is unknown. No much larger clone is present one base from it, and per-base qualities are unavailable. Libraries came from the immunoSEQ multiplex PCR assay. As stored in TCRdb, this immuneACCESS dataset retains in-frame rearrangements with V and J assigned. A fraction of the clones does not appear; measured against another copy, unresolved V genes explain less than half of the discrepancy, and the remainder lacks a known reason. Across this sample there are some 37,000 clones, with approximately 91% seen only once. Around 0.4% of the sample is taken by the ten largest. V loses 6 bases of germline sequence and J loses 8 bases, and the interval between the two ends is 17 bases. Per the germline V gene, SGHTA is the CDR1 and FQGNSA is the CDR2. The CDR3 measures 14 amino acids from cysteine to phenylalanine. The entry retains the CDR3 DNA only, 42 bases that are in frame from base 1.

This record belongs to a study of T cell changes during pregnancy in multiple sclerosis (dated by TCRdb to the late 2010s). Study-level background: In women with multiple sclerosis, the researchers looked at how the T cell repertoire shifted as pregnancy progressed.

This receptor was taken from a female donor in good health, enrolled as a control in a pregnancy study. The receptor chain draws on TRBV7-2 and TRBJ2-1; tentative D gene TRBD2, with 6 bases matching. The source material was CD4+ T cells from peripheral blood mononuclear cells, sampled after pregnancy. The bases are TGTGCCAGCAGGGGGGGAGGTCCCCCGGATGAGCAGTTCTTC. It is translated as CASRGGGPPDEQFF.